These T cell receptor beta chains were read from a single sample in a study of shared T cell receptors in the human thymus. The table came from immunoSEQ multiplex PCR; TCRdb's copy has only in-frame clones and leaves some out. In the table there are some 700,000 clones, 80% to 90% of which are singletons. These data are also associated with another study on human thymus T cells.

The sequenced material came from thymocytes. The receptor source for this set is a girl under three years old with a congenital heart defect. Each CDR3 is given with its conserved first and last residue.

>TRBV19
CASRRGRETQYF
>TRBV2
CASSVRGTSGSGANVLTF
>TRBV5-1
CASSPTDRSSYNSPLHF
>TRBV7-2
CASSLVGGGWNYGYTF
>TRBV23-1
CASSQYYTPRSRGSNQPQHF
>TRBV7-6
CASSLGFTGSGDSGNTIYF
>TRBV28
CASSYVLGDRENNSPLHF
>TRBV4-2
CASSPQIGNQPQHF
>TRBV29-1
CSVGGGAQETQYF
>TRBV7-6
CASSADRGKPQHF
>TRBV28
CASSLKMDQPQHF
>TRBV6-5
CASRRSGGTHNEQFF
>TRBV5-4
CASTEDRNPASQHF
>TRBV7-9
CASSLGSRYNSPLHF
>TRBV7-9
CASSLSVLREEAFF
>TRBV10-3
CAIKGGDLTLYGYTF
>TRBV7-9
CASTPGGVTYNEQFF
>TRBV11-2
CASSLVSLEVAGAFF
>TRBV6-1
CASITGPEAFF
>TRBV28
CASSSLPVWAFF
>TRBV19
CASSPHREHYGYTF
>TRBV2
CASSSTGSNTEAFF
>TRBV5-1
CASSLGSGHLTTNEKLFF
>TRBV5-1
CASSFGIRGRWTSGVYSPYNEQFF
>TRBV2
CASLRGRVPGELFF
>TRBV2
CASSGTGATYEQYF
>TRBV12-5
CASGNVQGARSSYEQYF
>TRBV2
CASSGQKLLFSYNEQFF
>TRBV15
CATSRSRQGVDQPQHF
>TRBV14
CASSQEKEGAPYNEQFF
>TRBV12-5
CASGLNRGSSPLHF
>TRBV7-8
CASSLDRAGETEAFF
>TRBV6-6
CASSYPHPTGAGELFF
>TRBV7-9
CASSLGRLYGYTF
>TRBV28
CASSSPRNRVNSPLHF
>TRBV6-6
CASTLTDVFYEQYF
>TRBV5-8
CASSRRGSTDTQYF
>TRBV6-5
CASQAGGRGTQYF
>TRBV29-1
CSVDQGLHEQYF
>TRBV27
CASRDRVNYGYTF
>TRBV6-1
CASNKHRTKKLFF
>TRBV2
CASSDSVARVEGYTF
>TRBV5-1
CASSTRTGPTIHTEAFF